This T cell receptor beta chain derives from a study of blood T cell repertoires in COVID-19. This CDR3 spans 14 amino acids. Germline CDR1 SGHRS, CDR2 YFSETQ. V was cut by 4 bases and J by 0 bases, with 10 bases left in between. Data came from immunoSEQ multiplex PCR; TCRdb stores just in-frame clones and leaves some out. The sample records approximately 300,000 clones, about nine tenths being singletons. What was sequenced was PBMCs or T cells enriched from blood (not recorded which). The origin of this receptor is a man aged 55-75 years who had recovered from COVID-19. The V gene is TRBV5-1, the J gene TRBJ1-2, with no clear D. CDR3 residues: CASSEVPTNYGYTF. DNA for the CDR3: TGCGCCAGCAGCGAAGTACCTACTAACTATGGCTACACCTTC.